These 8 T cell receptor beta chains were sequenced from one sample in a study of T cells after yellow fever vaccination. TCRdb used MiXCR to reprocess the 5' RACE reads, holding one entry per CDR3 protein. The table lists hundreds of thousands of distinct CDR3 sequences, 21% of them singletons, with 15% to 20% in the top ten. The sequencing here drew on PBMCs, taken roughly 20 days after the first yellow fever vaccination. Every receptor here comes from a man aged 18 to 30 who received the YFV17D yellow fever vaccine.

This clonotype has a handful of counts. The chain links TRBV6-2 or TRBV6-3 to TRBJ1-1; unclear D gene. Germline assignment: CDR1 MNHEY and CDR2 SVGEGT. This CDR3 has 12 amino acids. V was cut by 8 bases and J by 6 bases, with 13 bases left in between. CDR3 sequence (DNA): TGTGCCAGCGGTCCTGGAAGGCCTGAAGCTTTCTTT. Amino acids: CASGPGRPEAFF.

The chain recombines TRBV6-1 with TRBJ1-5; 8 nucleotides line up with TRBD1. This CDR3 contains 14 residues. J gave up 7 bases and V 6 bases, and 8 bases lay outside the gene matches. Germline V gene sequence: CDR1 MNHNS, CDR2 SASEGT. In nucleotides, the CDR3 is TGTGCCAGCAGCGACAGGGGAGGAAGACAGCCCCAGCATTTT. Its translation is CASSDRGGRQPQHF.

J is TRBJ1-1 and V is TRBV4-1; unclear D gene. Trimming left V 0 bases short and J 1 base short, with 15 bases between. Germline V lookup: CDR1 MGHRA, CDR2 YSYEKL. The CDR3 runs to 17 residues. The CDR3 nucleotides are TGCGCCAGCAGCCAAGAGGGGTCTCTTCGCCGGAACACTGAAGCTTTCTTT. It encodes CASSQEGSLRRNTEAFF.

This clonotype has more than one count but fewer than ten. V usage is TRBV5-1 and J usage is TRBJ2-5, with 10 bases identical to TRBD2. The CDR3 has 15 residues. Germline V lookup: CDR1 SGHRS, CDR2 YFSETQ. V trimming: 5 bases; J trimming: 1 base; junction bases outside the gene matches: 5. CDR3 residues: CASRSSSGGQETQYF. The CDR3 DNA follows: TGCGCCAGCAGATCGTCTAGCGGGGGCCAAGAGACCCAGTACTTC. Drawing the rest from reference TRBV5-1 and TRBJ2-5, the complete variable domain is KAGVTQTPRYLIKTRGQQVTLSCSPISGHRSVSWYQQTPGQGLQFLFEYFSETQRNKGNFPGRFSGRQFSNSRSEMNVSTLELGDSALYLCASRSSSGGQETQYFGPGTRLLVL.

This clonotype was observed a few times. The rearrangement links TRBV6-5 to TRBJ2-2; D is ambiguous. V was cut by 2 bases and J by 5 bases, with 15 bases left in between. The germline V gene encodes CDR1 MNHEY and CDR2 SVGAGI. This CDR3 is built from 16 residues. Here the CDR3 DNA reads TGTGCCAGCAGTTACAGCCAAACCGACAAAACCGGGGAGCTGTTTTTT. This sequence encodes CASSYSQTDKTGELFF.

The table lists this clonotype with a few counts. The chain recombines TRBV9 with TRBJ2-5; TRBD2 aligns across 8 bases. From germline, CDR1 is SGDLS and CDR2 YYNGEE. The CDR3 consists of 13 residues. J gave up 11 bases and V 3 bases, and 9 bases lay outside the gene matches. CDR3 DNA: TGTGCCAGCAGCGATTTTAGCGGGGACCCTCAGTACTTC. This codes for CASSDFSGDPQYF.

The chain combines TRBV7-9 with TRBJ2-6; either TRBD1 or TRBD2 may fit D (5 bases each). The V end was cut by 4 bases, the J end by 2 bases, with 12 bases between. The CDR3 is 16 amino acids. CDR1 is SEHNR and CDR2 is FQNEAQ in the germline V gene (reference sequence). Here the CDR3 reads CASSSIGTAGANVLTF. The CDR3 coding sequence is TGTGCCAGCAGCTCAATCGGGACGGCTGGGGCCAACGTCCTGACTTTC.

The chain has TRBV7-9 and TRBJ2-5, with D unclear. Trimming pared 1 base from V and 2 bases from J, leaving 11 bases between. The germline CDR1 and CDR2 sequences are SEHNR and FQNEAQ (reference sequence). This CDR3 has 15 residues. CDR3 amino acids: CASSLVAAAQETQYF. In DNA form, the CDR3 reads TGTGCCAGCAGCTTAGTCGCTGCTGCTCAAGAGACCCAGTACTTC.